The 14 T cell receptor beta chains given below trace back to one sample, sequenced in a study of T cells in Graves' hyperthyroidism and ophthalmopathy. There were TCR beta CDR3 regions amplified from RNA transcripts. HTBI primers were the set used in a first-round RT-PCR of the TCR CDR3. TCRdb re-called the multiplex PCR reads with MiXCR, one entry per CDR3 protein. Here the sample spans 400,000 to 500,000 distinct CDR3 sequences, around 15% being singletons. Sequencing input: blood. Source of these receptors: a man aged 18 to 30 with Graves' ophthalmopathy.

Note on this clonotype: A much more abundant neighbour one base away suggests this may be a read error. The J gene is TRBJ1-2, the V gene TRBV6-2 or TRBV6-3, with D perhaps TRBD1 (5 bases). V lost 6 bases to trimming and J lost 6 bases, with 14 bases between them. The CDR3 has 13 amino acids. Germline V gene data show CDR1 as MNHEY and CDR2 as SVGEGT. Here the CDR3 DNA reads TGTGCCAGCAGCCAGACAGTGGAGAATGGCTACACCTTC. Protein sequence: CASSQTVENGYTF.

V usage is TRBV3-1 and J usage is TRBJ2-3; 14 bases match TRBD2. The germline gives CDR1 LGHDT, CDR2 YNNKEL (reference sequence). The J segment lost 7 bases and the V segment lost 4 bases, leaving 4 bases of the junction unmatched. This CDR3 spans 15 amino acids. In DNA, the CDR3 is TGTGCCAGCAGCCCGGGACTAGCGGGAGTAAATACGCAGTATTTT. Translation: CASSPGLAGVNTQYF.

The chain employs TRBV11-2 and TRBJ2-1; TRBD1 might be the D (5 bases). The germline CDR1 and CDR2 sequences are SGHAT and FQNNGV. This CDR3 has 16 amino acids. Deletions cut 5 bases from V and 9 bases from J, with 23 bases between. The CDR3 protein is CASSRSYNPGFGEQFF. Here the CDR3 DNA reads TGTGCCAGCAGCCGCTCCTATAACCCAGGGTTTGGTGAGCAGTTCTTC.

About this clonotype: A single base separates this from a much larger clone, so it may be a read error. The CDR3, as DNA: TGTGCCAGCAGTTATTCCGGGACTCCTACCTACGAGCAGTACTTC. As protein: CASSYSGTPTYEQYF. V and J are TRBV6-9 and TRBJ2-7, with D possibly TRBD2 on 6 matching bases. The CDR3 totals 15 residues. Germline CDR1 and CDR2: MNHGY and SVAAGI. V was cut by 0 bases and J by 2 bases, with 11 bases left in between.

The V call is TRBV27, the J call TRBJ2-3; 11 bases map to TRBD2. CDR3 length equals 14 residues. Germline loops: CDR1 MNHEY, CDR2 SMNVEV (reference sequence). Germline trimming cut 5 bases from V and 5 bases from J; bases unmatched to any gene: 3. CDR3 amino acids: CASSPGTSGDTQYF. The CDR3 DNA sequence: TGTGCCAGCAGTCCCGGGACTAGCGGAGATACGCAGTATTTT.

This clonotype was detected ten times or more. DNA of the CDR3: TGCGCCAGCAGTGCGGACAAGTACGAGCAGTACTTC. Its protein is CASSADKYEQYF. J is TRBJ2-7 and V is TRBV10-1; possible D gene TRBD1, 5 bases. The V gene's germline CDR1 is WNHNN and CDR2 SYGVQD (reference sequence). This CDR3 spans 12 amino acids. V gave up 4 bases and J gave up 4 bases, with 8 bases separating them.

Details on this clonotype: A read error may produce the germline difference seen at one junction end. J is TRBJ2-2 and V is TRBV7-9; 8 bases are shared with TRBD1. The CDR3 runs to 16 residues. The germline V gene has CDR1 SEHNR and CDR2 FQNEAQ (reference sequence). DNA for the CDR3: TGTGCCAGCAGCTCAGGGGGCTGGTTGAACGCCGGGGAGCTGTTTTTT. Translating it yields CASSSGGWLNAGELFF.

In its sample, this clonotype was seen many times. This chain joins TRBV20-1 and TRBJ2-3; D is possibly TRBD1 (6 bases). The germline gives CDR1 DFQATT, CDR2 SNEGSKA (reference sequence). V was clipped by 3 bases and J by 6 bases, with 16 bases between them. The CDR3 has 14 residues. The CDR3 sequence: CSASAGAMGDTQYF. The CDR3 nucleotides read TGCAGTGCTAGTGCAGGGGCAATGGGGGATACGCAGTATTTT.

The chain links TRBV15 to TRBJ1-5; a possible D gene is TRBD1 (5 bases). This CDR3 comprises 15 residues. Germline V gene sequence: CDR1 LNHNV, CDR2 YYDKDF (reference sequence). Trimming shortened V by 9 bases and J by 0 bases, and 15 bases separated the two germline ends. CDR3: CATLAGQDSNQPQHF. DNA of the CDR3: TGTGCCACACTGGCTGGACAAGATAGCAATCAGCCCCAGCATTTT.

The rearrangement uses TRBV29-1 and TRBJ1-3; no clear D gene. The germline CDR1 and CDR2 sequences are SQVTM and ANQGSEA. V was trimmed by 6 bases and J by 4 bases, leaving 16 bases between them. CDR3 length: 14 residues. The CDR3 sequence is CSVGGQSLGNTIYF. The CDR3 bases are TGCAGCGTAGGTGGGCAGTCTTTGGGAAACACCATATATTTT.

The J gene is TRBJ2-5, the V gene TRBV9, with 13 bases fitting TRBD2. In germline, CDR1 is SGDLS, CDR2 YYNGEE. The ends lost 3 bases at V and 10 bases at J; junction bases unmatched: 9. The length of the CDR3 is 15 residues. The CDR3 sequence is CASSEGLAGTGGQYF. DNA for the CDR3: TGTGCCAGCAGCGAGGGACTAGCGGGAACGGGTGGCCAGTACTTC.

The table lists this clonotype with many counts. The chain has TRBV3-1 and TRBJ2-7, with 9 bases aligning to TRBD1. V lost 0 bases to trimming and J lost 3 bases; unmatched junction nucleotides: 3. This CDR3 is 15 amino acids long. Germline V gene data show CDR1 as LGHDT and CDR2 as YNNKEL (reference sequence). Written as DNA, the CDR3 is TGTGCCAGCAGCCAAGATGGGGGACAGGGCTACGAGCAGTACTTC. Translated: CASSQDGGQGYEQYF.

This clonotype came up many times. The chain combines TRBV3-1 with TRBJ2-5; either TRBD1 or TRBD2 may fit D (5 bases each). Trimming removed 2 bases at V and 2 bases at J, with 9 bases between. The CDR3 runs 14 residues. Germline CDR1 LGHDT, CDR2 YNNKEL (reference sequence). The CDR3 here is CASSQTGLQETQYF. CDR3 bases: TGTGCCAGCAGCCAAACGGGGCTTCAAGAGACCCAGTACTTC.

At least ten counts were recorded for this clonotype. This chain uses TRBV6-5 with TRBJ1-4; perhaps TRBD1 as D (5 bases). Germline loops: CDR1 MNHEY, CDR2 SVGAGI. The CDR3 covers 14 residues. The V end was cut by 0 bases, the J end by 8 bases, with 10 bases between. CDR3 DNA: TGTGCCAGCAGTTACTCACCCGAGGGGGAAAAACTGTTTTTT. Translation: CASSYSPEGEKLFF.